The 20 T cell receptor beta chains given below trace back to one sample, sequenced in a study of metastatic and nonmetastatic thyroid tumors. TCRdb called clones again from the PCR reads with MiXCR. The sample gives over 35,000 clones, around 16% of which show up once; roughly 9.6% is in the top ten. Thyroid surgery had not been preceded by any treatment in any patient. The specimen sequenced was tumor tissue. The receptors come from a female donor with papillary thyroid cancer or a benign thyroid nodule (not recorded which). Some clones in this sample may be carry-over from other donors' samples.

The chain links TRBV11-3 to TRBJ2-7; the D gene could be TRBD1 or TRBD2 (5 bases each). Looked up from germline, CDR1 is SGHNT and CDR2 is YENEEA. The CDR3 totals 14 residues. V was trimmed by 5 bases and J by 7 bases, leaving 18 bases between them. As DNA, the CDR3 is TGTGCCAGCAGCCAACCGGGACCGGGGCAGGAGCAGTACTTC. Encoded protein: CASSQPGPGQEQYF.

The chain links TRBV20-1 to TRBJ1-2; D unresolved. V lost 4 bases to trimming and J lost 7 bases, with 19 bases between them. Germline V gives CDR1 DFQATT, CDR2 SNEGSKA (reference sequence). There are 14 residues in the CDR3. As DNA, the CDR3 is TGCAGTGCTACTAATGGGCGCGGGTCGGTTGGCTACACCTTC. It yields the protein CSATNGRGSVGYTF.

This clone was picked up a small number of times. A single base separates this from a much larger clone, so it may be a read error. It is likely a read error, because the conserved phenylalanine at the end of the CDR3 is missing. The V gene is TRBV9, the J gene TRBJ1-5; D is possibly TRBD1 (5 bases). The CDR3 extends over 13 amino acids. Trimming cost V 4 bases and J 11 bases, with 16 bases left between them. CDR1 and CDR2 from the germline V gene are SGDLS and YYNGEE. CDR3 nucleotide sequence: TGTGCCAGCAGCCTAAGACAGAACACGGCCCAGCATTCT. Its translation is CASSLRQNTAQHS.

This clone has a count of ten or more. The CDR3 is CASSYSMGSYEQYF. In DNA form, the CDR3 reads TGTGCCAGCAGTTACTCGATGGGGTCCTACGAGCAGTACTTC. The rearrangement links TRBV6-5 to TRBJ2-7; D not certain. CDR1 and CDR2 (germline): MNHEY, SVGAGI. V shed 0 bases and J shed 1 base, with 7 bases lying between them. The CDR3 runs to 14 residues.

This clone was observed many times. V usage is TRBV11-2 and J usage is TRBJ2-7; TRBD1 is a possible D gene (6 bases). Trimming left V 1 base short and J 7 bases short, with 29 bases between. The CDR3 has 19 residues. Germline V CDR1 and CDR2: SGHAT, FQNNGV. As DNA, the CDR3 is TGTGCCAGCAGCTTAGTTTCAGGGGCCAGGATAGGTTCAGCTACGGAGCAGTACTTC. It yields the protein CASSLVSGARIGSATEQYF.

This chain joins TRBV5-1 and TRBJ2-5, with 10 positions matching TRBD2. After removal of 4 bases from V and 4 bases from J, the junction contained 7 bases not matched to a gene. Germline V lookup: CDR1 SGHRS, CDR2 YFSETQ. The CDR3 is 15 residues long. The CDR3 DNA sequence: TGCGCCAGCAGCAGAAATAGCGGGAGGCCAGAGACCCAGTACTTC. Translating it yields CASSRNSGRPETQYF.

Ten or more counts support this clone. This CDR3 reads CASSRDRVRLEQFF. The CDR3 nucleotides are TGTGCCAGCAGTAGGGACAGGGTGAGATTGGAGCAGTTCTTC. The chain uses TRBV6-1 and TRBJ2-1; TRBD1 matches at 9 bases. Germline CDR1 reads MNHNS; CDR2 reads SASEGT. The CDR3 totals 14 residues. After removal of 5 bases from V and 10 bases from J, the junction contained 9 bases not matched to a gene.

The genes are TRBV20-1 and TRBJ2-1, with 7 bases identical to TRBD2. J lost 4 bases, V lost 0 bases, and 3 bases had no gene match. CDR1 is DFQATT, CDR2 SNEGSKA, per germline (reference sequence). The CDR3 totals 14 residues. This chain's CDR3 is CSARDGAGYNEQFF. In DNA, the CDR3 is TGCAGTGCTAGAGATGGAGCGGGGTACAATGAGCAGTTCTTC.

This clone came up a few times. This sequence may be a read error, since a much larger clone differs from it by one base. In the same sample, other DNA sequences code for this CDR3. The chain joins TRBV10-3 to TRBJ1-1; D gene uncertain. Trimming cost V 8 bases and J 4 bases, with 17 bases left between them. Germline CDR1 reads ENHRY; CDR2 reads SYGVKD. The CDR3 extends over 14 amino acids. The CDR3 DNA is TGTGCCATCTCTTCCGCAGAACGTCCCACTGAAGCTTTCTTT. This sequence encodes CAISSAERPTEAFF.

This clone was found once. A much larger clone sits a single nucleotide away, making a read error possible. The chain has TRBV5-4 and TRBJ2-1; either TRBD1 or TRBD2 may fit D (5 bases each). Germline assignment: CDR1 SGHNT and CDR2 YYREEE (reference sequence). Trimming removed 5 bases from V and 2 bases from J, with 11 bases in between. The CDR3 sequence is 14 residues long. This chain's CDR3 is CASSTRGTYNEQFF. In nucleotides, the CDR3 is TGTGCCAGCAGTACTAGGGGTACCTACAATGAGCAGTTCTTC.

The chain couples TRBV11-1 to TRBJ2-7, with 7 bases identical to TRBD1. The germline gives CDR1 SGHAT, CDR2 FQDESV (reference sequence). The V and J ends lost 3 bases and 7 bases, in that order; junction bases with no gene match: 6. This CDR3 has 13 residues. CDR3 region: CASSFSQGQEQYV. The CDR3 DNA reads TGTGCCAGCAGCTTCTCACAGGGGCAAGAGCAGTACGTC.

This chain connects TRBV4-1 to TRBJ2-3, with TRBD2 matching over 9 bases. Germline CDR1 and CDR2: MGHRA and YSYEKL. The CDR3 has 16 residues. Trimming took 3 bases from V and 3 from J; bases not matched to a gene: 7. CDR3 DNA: TGCGCCAGCAGCCACCCACCCAGCGGGAGGACAGATACGCAGTATTTT. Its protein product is CASSHPPSGRTDTQYF.

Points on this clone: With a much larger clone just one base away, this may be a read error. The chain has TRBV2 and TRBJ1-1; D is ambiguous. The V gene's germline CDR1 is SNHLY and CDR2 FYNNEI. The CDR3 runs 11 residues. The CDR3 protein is CATSESSEAFF. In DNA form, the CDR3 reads TGTGCCACCAGTGAAAGCTCTGAAGCTTTCTTT.

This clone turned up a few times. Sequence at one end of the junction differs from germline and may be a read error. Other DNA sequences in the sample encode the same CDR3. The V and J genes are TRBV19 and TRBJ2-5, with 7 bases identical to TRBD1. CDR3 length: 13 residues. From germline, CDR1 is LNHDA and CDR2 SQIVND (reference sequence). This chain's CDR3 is CASRGQPGGTRYF. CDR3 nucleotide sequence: TGTGCCAGTAGGGGACAGCCTGGTGGGACCCGGTACTTC.

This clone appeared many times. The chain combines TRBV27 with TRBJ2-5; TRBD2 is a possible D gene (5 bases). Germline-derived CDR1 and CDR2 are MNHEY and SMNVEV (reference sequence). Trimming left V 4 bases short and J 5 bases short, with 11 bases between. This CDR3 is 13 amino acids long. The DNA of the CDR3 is TGTGCCAGCAGTTATAGCGATCGTGAGACCCAGTACTTC. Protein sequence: CASSYSDRETQYF.

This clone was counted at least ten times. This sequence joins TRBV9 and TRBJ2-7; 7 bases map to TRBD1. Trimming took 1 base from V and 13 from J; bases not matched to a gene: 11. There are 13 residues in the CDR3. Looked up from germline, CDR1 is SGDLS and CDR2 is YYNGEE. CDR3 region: CASSVRPRDSLYF. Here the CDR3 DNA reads TGTGCCAGCAGCGTACGCCCCCGGGACAGTTTATACTTC.

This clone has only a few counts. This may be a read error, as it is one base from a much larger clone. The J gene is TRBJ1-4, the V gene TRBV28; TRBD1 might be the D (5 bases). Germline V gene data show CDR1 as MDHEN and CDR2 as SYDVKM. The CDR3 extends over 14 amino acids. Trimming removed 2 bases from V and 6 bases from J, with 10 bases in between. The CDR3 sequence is CASSLEEGYEKLFF. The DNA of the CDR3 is TGTGCCAGCAGTTTAGAGGAGGGGTATGAAAAACTGTTTTTT.

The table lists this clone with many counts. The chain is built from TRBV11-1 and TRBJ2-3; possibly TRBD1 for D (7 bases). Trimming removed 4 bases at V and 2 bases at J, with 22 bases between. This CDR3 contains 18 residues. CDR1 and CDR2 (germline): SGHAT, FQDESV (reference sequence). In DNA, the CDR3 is TGTGCCAGCAGCTCCCGGACAGGAGTGACTAGATTCACAGATACGCAGTATTTT. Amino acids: CASSSRTGVTRFTDTQYF. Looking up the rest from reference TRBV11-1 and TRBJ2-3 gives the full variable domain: EAEVAQSPRYKITEKSQAVAFWCDPISGHATLYWYRQILGQGPELLVQFQDESVVDDSQLPKDRFSAERLKGVDSTLKIQPAELGDSAMYLCASSSRTGVTRFTDTQYFGPGTRLTVL.

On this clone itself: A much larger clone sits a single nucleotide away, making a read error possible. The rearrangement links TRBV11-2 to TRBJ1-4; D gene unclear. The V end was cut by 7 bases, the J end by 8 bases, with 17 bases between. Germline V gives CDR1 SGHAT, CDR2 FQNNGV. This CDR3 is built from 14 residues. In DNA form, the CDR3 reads TGTGCCAGCATCCGACGGTTCCTTAACGAAAAACTGTTTTTT. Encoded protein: CASIRRFLNEKLFF.

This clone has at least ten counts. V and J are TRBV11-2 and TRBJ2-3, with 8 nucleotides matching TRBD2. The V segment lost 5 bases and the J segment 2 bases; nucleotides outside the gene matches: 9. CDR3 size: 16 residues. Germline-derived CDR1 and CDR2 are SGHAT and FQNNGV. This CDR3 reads CASSLSDSGNTDTQYF. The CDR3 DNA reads TGTGCCAGCAGCCTTTCTGATAGCGGGAACACAGATACGCAGTATTTT.